This entry concerns a single T cell receptor beta chain. The sample originates from a study of blood T cell repertoires in COVID-19. Clones were read by immunoSEQ multiplex PCR, and TCRdb kept only the in-frame ones, dropping some. The repertoire holds 140,000 to 150,000 clones, with roughly 90% as singletons. The study assigned cohorts using participant-reported clinical history. This CDR3 has 15 amino acids. J gave up 1 base and V 2 bases, and 3 bases lay outside the gene matches. Germline assignment: CDR1 SGHRS and CDR2 YFSETQ. This chain links TRBV5-1 with TRBJ1-1; TRBD1 matches at 9 bases. This TCR was recovered from a young woman with acute COVID-19. Sample: PBMCs or T cells enriched from blood (not recorded which). The CDR3 sequence is CASSFTGGTNTEAFF. In nucleotides, the CDR3 is TGCGCCAGCAGCTTTACAGGGGGCACGAACACTGAAGCTTTCTTT. Filled out from reference TRBV5-1 and TRBJ1-1, the complete variable domain reads KAGVTQTPRYLIKTRGQQVTLSCSPISGHRSVSWYQQTPGQGLQFLFEYFSETQRNKGNFPGRFSGRQFSNSRSEMNVSTLELGDSALYLCASSFTGGTNTEAFFGQGTRLTVV.